The sequence of this T cell receptor (beta chain) was determined in a study of T cell responses to AZD1222 COVID-19 vaccine. TCRdb's copy holds only in-frame clones and misses some; the assay was immunoSEQ multiplex PCR. Counted here are 100,000 to 150,000 clones, approximately 88% occurring once; the ten biggest clones make up 5.5% to 7%. The study, taken as a whole, reports: The donor group comprised mostly white British people and more females; the analysis possibly underestimated clonal diversity.

V shed 4 bases and J shed 0 bases, with 13 bases lying between them. Germline V gene data show CDR1 as LGHDT and CDR2 as YNNKEL (reference sequence). The CDR3 loop spans 16 amino acids. With respect to this clone: Its antigen remains unknown.

The chain joins TRBV3-1 (or the pseudogene TRBV3-2) to TRBJ1-3; D is perhaps TRBD1 (5 bases). The sample in question was peripheral blood, obtained on day 0 of AZD1222 vaccination. The source is an adult in good health. The CDR3 reads CASSRGDGRSGNTIYF. CDR3 DNA: TGTGCCAGCAGCCGAGGGGACGGACGCTCTGGAAACACCATATATTTT.